This is a list of T cell receptor beta chains from one sample in a study of OX40 agonist ivuxolimab in advanced cancers. Only in-frame clones appear in the TCRdb table, and some are missing; sequencing was by immunoSEQ multiplex PCR. The sample records tens of thousands of clones, roughly 88% being singletons. The sample here was CD4+ or CD8+ T cells sorted from blood, taken in a trial of the OX40 agonist ivuxolimab. The receptors originated from an adult with an advanced solid tumor such as melanoma, head and neck, liver or kidney cancer. Both conserved end residues are part of each CDR3. D genes are given only for firm matches. Part of the rows lack a size; the others show once, few, many or a class for expanded clones.

d_call,v_call,clone_size,cdr3_length,j_call,cdr3_aa,cdr3_nt
TRBD2,TRBV28,NA,18,TRBJ2-2,CASIGGLGGRAGSGELFF,TGTGCCAGCATTGGGGGACTAGGCGGGAGGGCCGGGTCCGGGGAGCTGTTTTTT
NA,TRBV11-2,once,14,TRBJ1-1,CASSPRDMNTEAFF,TGTGCCAGCAGCCCGAGAGACATGAACACTGAAGCTTTCTTT
NA,TRBV21-1,NA,15,TRBJ1-1,CASRLSGRGNTEAFF,TGTGCCAGCAGGCTATCAGGGAGGGGGAACACTGAAGCTTTCTTT
NA,TRBV7-8,NA,16,TRBJ1-3,CASSFTEQPSGNTIYF,TGTGCCAGCAGCTTTACAGAACAACCCTCTGGAAACACCATATATTTT
NA,TRBV27,NA,12,TRBJ1-1,CASSFMNTEAFF,TGTGCCAGCAGTTTTATGAACACTGAAGCTTTCTTT
TRBD1,TRBV18,NA,15,TRBJ1-2,CASSPGDRGKDGYTF,TGTGCCAGCTCACCAGGGGACAGGGGTAAGGATGGCTACACCTTC
TRBD1,TRBV2,NA,15,TRBJ1-4,CASSTTGGVNEKLFF,TGTGCCAGCAGTACGACAGGGGGCGTTAATGAAAAACTGTTTTTT
NA,TRBV2,NA,14,TRBJ2-2,CASGGGRSPGELFF,TGTGCCAGCGGGGGGGGCCGTTCTCCCGGGGAGCTGTTTTTT
NA,TRBV7-9,NA,14,TRBJ2-7,CASSQHRGAGEQYF,TGTGCCAGCAGTCAACATAGGGGGGCAGGCGAGCAGTACTTC
TRBD2,TRBV10-3,NA,15,TRBJ2-5,CAISPGTRGQETQYF,TGTGCCATCAGCCCCGGGACTAGGGGGCAAGAGACCCAGTACTTC
NA,TRBV13,NA,11,TRBJ2-5,CASSVKETQYF,TGTGCCAGCAGCGTTAAAGAGACCCAGTACTTC
NA,TRBV28,once,14,TRBJ1-1,CASSLSQQLQAGFF,TGTGCCAGCAGTTTATCCCAACAGCTCCAGGCCGGTTTCTTT
TRBD2,TRBV2,NA,11,TRBJ2-7,CASRWEGEQYF,TGTGCCAGCAGGTGGGAGGGCGAGCAGTACTTC
TRBD1,TRBV28,NA,16,TRBJ2-4,CASSLPARGQQNIQYF,TGTGCCAGCAGTTTGCCCGCCCGGGGACAGCAAAACATTCAGTACTTC
NA,TRBV5-5,NA,14,TRBJ1-1,CASSFHRVSTEAFF,TGTGCCAGCAGCTTCCACAGGGTGAGCACTGAAGCTTTCTTT
NA,TRBV7-9,NA,16,TRBJ2-2,CASSSTLGVGTGELFF,TGTGCCAGCAGCTCCACCTTGGGGGTTGGCACCGGGGAGCTGTTTTTT
NA,TRBV28,few,14,TRBJ1-2,CASRPTQGNYGYTF,TGTGCCAGCCGGCCAACGCAGGGTAACTATGGCTACACCTTC
NA,TRBV28,NA,15,TRBJ2-7,CASSLEGVNSYEQYF,TGTGCCAGCAGTTTAGAAGGGGTCAATTCCTACGAGCAGTACTTC
NA,TRBV19,NA,13,TRBJ2-5,CASSLASKETQYF,TGTGCCAGTAGTCTCGCTAGCAAAGAGACCCAGTACTTC
NA,TRBV28,once,16,TRBJ2-4,CASNRIRVGGKNIQYF,TGTGCCAGCAACAGAATAAGGGTGGGAGGCAAAAACATTCAGTACTTC
TRBD2,TRBV7-9,NA,16,TRBJ2-7,CASSSLAASGNYEQYF,TGTGCCAGCAGTTCCTTAGCAGCTAGCGGGAACTACGAGCAGTACTTC
TRBD2,TRBV5-8,few,16,TRBJ2-7,CASSSRRTSENYEQYF,TGTGCCAGCAGCTCGCGAAGGACTAGTGAAAACTACGAGCAGTACTTC
NA,TRBV5-1,few,17,TRBJ2-1,CASSPGALAISGNEQFF,TGCGCCAGCAGCCCGGGGGCCCTAGCGATTTCAGGCAATGAGCAGTTCTTC